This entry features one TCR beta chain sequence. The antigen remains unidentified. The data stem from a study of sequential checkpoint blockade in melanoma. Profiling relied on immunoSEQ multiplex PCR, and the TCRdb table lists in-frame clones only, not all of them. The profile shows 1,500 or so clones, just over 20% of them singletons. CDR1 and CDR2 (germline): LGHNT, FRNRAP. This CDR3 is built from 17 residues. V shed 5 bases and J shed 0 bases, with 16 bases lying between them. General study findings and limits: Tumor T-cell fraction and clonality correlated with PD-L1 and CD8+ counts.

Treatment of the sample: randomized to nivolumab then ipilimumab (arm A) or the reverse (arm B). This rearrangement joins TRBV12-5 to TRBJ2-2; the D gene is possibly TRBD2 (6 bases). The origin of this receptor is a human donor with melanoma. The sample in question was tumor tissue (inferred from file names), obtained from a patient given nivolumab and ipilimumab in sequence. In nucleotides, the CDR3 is TGTGCTAGTGGTATAGCTAGGGGCGGGACGAACACCGGGGAGCTGTTTTTT. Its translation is CASGIARGGTNTGELFF.